The TCR beta chain described here comes from a study of cytomegalovirus exposure and HLA in healthy donors. 60 Vbeta and 13 Jbeta primers were used in PCR. Repertoires were generated with immunoSEQ multiplex PCR, while TCRdb's copy carries only in-frame clones and drops some. The sample lists around 92,000 clones; approximately 75% were seen once. The V end lost 0 bases, the J end lost 3 bases, and 9 bases lay between the germline ends. CDR3 size: 15 residues. Germline V gene sequence: CDR1 LGHNA, CDR2 YSLEER. The clonotype originates from a female donor in good health and CMV-seropositive. Sequences were obtained from PBMCs. The V gene is TRBV4-3, the J gene TRBJ2-4; D may be TRBD1 (6 bases). CDR3 sequence: CASSQDMGHKNIQYF. CDR3 nucleotides: TGCGCCAGCAGCCAAGATATGGGACACAAAAACATTCAGTACTTC.